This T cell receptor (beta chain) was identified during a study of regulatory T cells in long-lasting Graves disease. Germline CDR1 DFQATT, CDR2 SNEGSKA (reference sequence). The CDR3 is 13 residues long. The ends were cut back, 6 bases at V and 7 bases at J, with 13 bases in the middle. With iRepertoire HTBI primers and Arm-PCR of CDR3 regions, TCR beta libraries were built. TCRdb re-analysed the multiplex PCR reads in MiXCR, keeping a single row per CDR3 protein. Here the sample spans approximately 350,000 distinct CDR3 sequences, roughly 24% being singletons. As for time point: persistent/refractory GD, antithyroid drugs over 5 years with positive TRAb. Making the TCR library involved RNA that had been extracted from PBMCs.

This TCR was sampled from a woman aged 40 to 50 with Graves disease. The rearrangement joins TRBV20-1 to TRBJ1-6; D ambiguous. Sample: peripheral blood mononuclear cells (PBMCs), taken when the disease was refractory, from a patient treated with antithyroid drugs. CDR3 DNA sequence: TGCAGTGCACATCCCGGGCCGAATTCACCCCTCCACTTT. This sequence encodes CSAHPGPNSPLHF.